Each of the 19 T cell receptor beta chains below was sequenced from the same sample in a study of T-cell memory formation after mild COVID-19 (dated by TCRdb to about 2021). The library came from 5' RACE. The reads were generated on an Illumina NovaSeq 6000. TCRdb reran the public reads through fastp at Q25 and MiXCR, keeping productive beta chains. One record per CDR3 amino acid sequence lists the most common genes and DNA. The sample data list approximately 350,000 distinct CDR3 sequences, and over 10% of these were observed just once. About a fifth of the sample comes from the top ten. The source material was PBMCs or a T cell subset sorted from them (not recorded which). Every receptor here comes from a man younger than 35 who had mild COVID-19 (a few samples of this study predate the infection). The sample titles of this study are shuffled in the database, so cell type and time point are left out; the donor was told from shared clones.

There are a few counts of this clonotype. The CDR3 bases are TGTGCCAGCAGCCCCCAGGTGGGGAACACTGAAGCTTTCTTT. As protein: CASSPQVGNTEAFF. This chain links TRBV12-3 or TRBV12-4 with TRBJ1-1; D remains unclear. CDR3 length equals 14 residues. V lost 6 bases to trimming and J lost 1 base, with 12 bases between them.

The chain carries TRBV7-3 and TRBJ2-1; 8 positions agree with TRBD1. J gave up 9 bases and V 5 bases, and 6 bases lay outside the gene matches. CDR3 length: 13 amino acids. Germline CDR1 is SGHTA and CDR2 is FQGTGA. CDR3 loop: CASSRSGGLEQFF. DNA of the CDR3: TGTGCCAGCAGCCGATCAGGGGGCCTTGAGCAGTTCTTC. The complete variable domain, with remaining parts taken from reference TRBV7-3 and TRBJ2-1, reads GAGVSQTPSNKVTEKGKYVELRCDPISGHTALYWYRQSLGQGPEFLIYFQGTGAADDSGLPNDRFFAVRPEGSVSTLKIQRTERGDSAVYLCASSRSGGLEQFFGPGTRLTVL.

This clonotype was seen a few times. This chain joins TRBV5-5 and TRBJ1-4, with D possibly TRBD1 on 6 matching bases. Germline-derived CDR1 and CDR2 are SGHKS and YYEKEE (reference sequence). The CDR3 has 14 amino acids. The ends were cut back, 4 bases at V and 7 bases at J, with 14 bases in the middle. The CDR3 nucleotides are TGTGCCAGCAGCGCGGGGGCTGGGGGTGAAAAACTGTTTTTT. Its protein is CASSAGAGGEKLFF. The variable domain in full, completed from reference TRBV5-5 and TRBJ1-4, reads DAGVTQSPTHLIKTRGQQVTLRCSPISGHKSVSWYQQVLGQGPQFIFQYYEKEERGRGNFPDRFSARQFPNYSSELNVNALLLGDSALYLCASSAGAGGEKLFFGSGTQLSVL.

This clonotype occurred many times. This CDR3 reads CASRTIPGTAKETQYF. In DNA, the CDR3 is TGCGCCAGCAGGACTATACCCGGGACAGCAAAAGAGACCCAGTACTTC. The J gene is TRBJ2-5, the V gene TRBV5-1; TRBD1 aligns across 7 bases. Germline-derived CDR1 and CDR2 are SGHRS and YFSETQ. V dropped 5 bases and J dropped 3; count of bases not matched to a gene: 13. The CDR3 spans 16 residues. The full variable domain, rest sourced from reference TRBV5-1 and TRBJ2-5, is KAGVTQTPRYLIKTRGQQVTLSCSPISGHRSVSWYQQTPGQGLQFLFEYFSETQRNKGNFPGRFSGRQFSNSRSEMNVSTLELGDSALYLCASRTIPGTAKETQYFGPGTRLLVL.

This clonotype showed up just a few times. The chain is built from TRBV12-3 or TRBV12-4 and TRBJ2-5; tentatively, D is TRBD1 (6 bases). V dropped 6 bases and J dropped 1 base, with 12 bases sitting between them. The CDR3 length is 14 residues. CDR3 region: CASRDTGFQETQYF. The CDR3 DNA reads as TGTGCCAGCAGGGACACAGGGTTCCAAGAGACCCAGTACTTC.

This clonotype was recorded at least ten times. The chain carries TRBV7-2 and TRBJ2-2; TRBD1 matches at 9 bases. Looked up from germline, CDR1 is SGHTA and CDR2 is FQGNSA. With 0 bases clipped from V and 5 bases from J, the junction kept 1 base outside the gene matches. The CDR3 is 15 amino acids. The CDR3 is CASSLATGGTGELFF. DNA for the CDR3: TGTGCCAGCAGCTTAGCGACAGGGGGGACCGGGGAGCTGTTTTTT.

This clonotype has at least ten counts. The chain has TRBV7-6 and TRBJ1-5; D might be TRBD1 (5 bases). The CDR3 is 13 residues long. With 1 base removed from V and 4 bases from J, the gap between germline ends came to 5 bases. In germline, CDR1 is SGHVS, CDR2 FNYEAQ. The CDR3, as DNA: TGTGCCAGCAGCTTAGGGACAAATCAGCCCCAGCATTTT. It encodes CASSLGTNQPQHF.

The V gene is TRBV2, the J gene TRBJ2-2, with TRBD1 matching over 8 bases. This CDR3 has 16 amino acids. Per the germline V gene, CDR1 is SNHLY and CDR2 is FYNNEI. With 6 bases clipped from V and 6 bases from J, the junction kept 12 bases outside the gene matches. In DNA, the CDR3 is TGTGCCAGCAGCAAGATTAGACAGGGGACCGCCGGGGAGCTGTTTTTT. Protein product: CASSKIRQGTAGELFF.

V gene TRBV7-2 combines with J gene TRBJ2-3; a weak D match, TRBD2 (5 bases). The CDR3 is 13 residues long. The V end lost 5 bases, the J end lost 7 bases, and 13 bases lay between the germline ends. Germline V CDR1 and CDR2: SGHTA, FQGNSA. The CDR3 nucleotides are TGTGCCAGCAGCCCGGTCGGGGTGTATACGCAGTATTTT. Amino acids: CASSPVGVYTQYF.

The V gene is TRBV6-5, the J gene TRBJ2-7; D uncertain. The germline V gene has CDR1 MNHEY and CDR2 SVGAGI. The germline V and J ends were trimmed by 2 bases and 4 bases, with 9 bases remaining between them. This CDR3 region has 13 residues. CDR3 nucleotide sequence: TGTGCCAGCAGTTACACCAGACGGTACGAGCAGTACTTC. This sequence encodes CASSYTRRYEQYF.

The V call is TRBV20-1, the J call TRBJ1-1, with 7 bases aligning to TRBD1. The CDR3 contains 13 residues. V gave up 7 bases and J gave up 4 bases; unmatched junction bases: 9. Looked up from germline, CDR1 is DFQATT and CDR2 is SNEGSKA (reference sequence). The CDR3 loop is CSVPNRGSTEAFF. The CDR3 bases are TGCAGTGTCCCTAACAGGGGTAGCACTGAAGCTTTCTTT.

This rearrangement joins TRBV6-5 to TRBJ2-7; TRBD1 matches at 9 bases. The CDR3 runs to 15 residues. J gave up 2 bases and V 10 bases, and 12 bases lay outside the gene matches. The germline gives CDR1 MNHEY, CDR2 SVGAGI. The CDR3 protein is CATKTGTGSTYEQYV. Here the CDR3 DNA reads TGTGCCACTAAGACCGGGACAGGGTCCACCTACGAGCAGTACGTC.

This clonotype was seen a handful of times. This chain uses TRBV4-3 with TRBJ2-3; weak D call: TRBD2 (6 bases). Between the trimmed V and J ends, which lost 0 bases and 13 bases, there was a span of 14 bases. Germline CDR1 is LGHNA and CDR2 is YSLEER. CDR3 length: 13 residues. The CDR3 DNA is TGCGCCAGCAGCCAAGAGGGGGGAGCCGTAGAGTATTTT. Amino acids: CASSQEGGAVEYF.

CDR3 sequence (DNA): TGTGCCTGGAGCGACAGGAGGGGGGGTCGGAGCGGGGACACTGAAGCTTTCTTT. Amino acids: CAWSDRRGGRSGDTEAFF. The V and J genes are TRBV30 and TRBJ1-1; tentative D call: TRBD1 (6 bases). The CDR3 contains 18 residues. Germline V CDR1 and CDR2: GTSNPN, SVGIG (reference sequence). V was pared by 3 bases and J by 3 bases, with 26 bases between.

This clonotype was detected only a few times. This sequence joins TRBV9 and TRBJ2-3; D call uncertain. Germline CDR1 SGDLS, CDR2 YYNGEE. This CDR3 is built from 14 residues. Trimming left V 0 bases short and J 2 bases short, with 7 bases between. The CDR3 is CASSVGLLTDTQYF. CDR3 DNA sequence: TGTGCCAGCAGCGTAGGACTTCTCACAGATACGCAGTATTTT.

This clonotype was found many times. The chain links TRBV6-1 to TRBJ2-3, with D possibly matching TRBD1 (6 bases). Trimming shortened V by 8 bases and J by 1 base, and 13 bases separated the two germline ends. Germline V gene sequence: CDR1 MNHNS, CDR2 SASEGT. This CDR3 contains 14 residues. As DNA, the CDR3 is TGTGCCAGCTTATGGAACAGGGGCACAGATACGCAGTATTTT. This translates into CASLWNRGTDTQYF.

In this sample, this clonotype turned up many times. The rearrangement uses TRBV13 and TRBJ2-7; D may match TRBD1 or TRBD2 (6 bases each). The V and J ends lost 5 bases and 10 bases respectively, with 18 bases between them. This CDR3 comprises 13 residues. Per the germline V gene, CDR1 is PRHDT and CDR2 is FYEKMQ (reference sequence). CDR3: CASSPEGGLEQYF. The CDR3, as DNA: TGTGCCAGCAGCCCAGAAGGGGGGTTGGAACAGTACTTC.

This clonotype was recorded at least ten times. The chain joins TRBV9 to TRBJ2-5; 9 nucleotides agree with TRBD2. The V and J ends lost 4 bases and 4 bases, in that order; junction bases with no gene match: 17. Germline CDR1 reads SGDLS; CDR2 reads YYNGEE. The CDR3 is made up of 18 amino acids. CDR3 sequence (DNA): TGTGCCAGCAGCCTCTCGGCGGGGGTAGCGGGGGTCCTAGAGACCCAGTACTTC. Residues: CASSLSAGVAGVLETQYF.

V gene TRBV5-1 combines with J gene TRBJ2-7; 8 nucleotides agree with TRBD2. Germline-derived CDR1 and CDR2 are SGHRS and YFSETQ. The CDR3 has 20 residues. V dropped 4 bases and J dropped 0; count of bases not matched to a gene: 21. The CDR3 loop is CASSPTVNVGAGVLSYEQYF. For the CDR3, the DNA is TGCGCCAGCAGCCCCACGGTTAATGTTGGAGCGGGGGTCCTCTCCTACGAGCAGTACTTC.